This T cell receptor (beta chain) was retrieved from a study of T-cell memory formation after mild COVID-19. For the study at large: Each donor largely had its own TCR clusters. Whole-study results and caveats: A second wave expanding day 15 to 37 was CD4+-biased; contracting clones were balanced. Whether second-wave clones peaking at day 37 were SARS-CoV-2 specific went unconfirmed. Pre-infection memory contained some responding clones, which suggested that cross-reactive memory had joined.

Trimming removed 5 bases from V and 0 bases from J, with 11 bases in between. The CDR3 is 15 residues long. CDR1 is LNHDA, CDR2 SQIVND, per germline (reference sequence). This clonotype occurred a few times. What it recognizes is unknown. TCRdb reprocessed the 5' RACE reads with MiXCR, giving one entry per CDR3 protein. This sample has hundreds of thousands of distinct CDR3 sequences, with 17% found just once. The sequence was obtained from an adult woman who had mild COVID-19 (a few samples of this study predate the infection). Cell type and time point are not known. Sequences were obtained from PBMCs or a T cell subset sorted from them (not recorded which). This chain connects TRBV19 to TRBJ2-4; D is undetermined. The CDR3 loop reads CASSPDPLAKNIQYF. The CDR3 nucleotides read TGTGCCAGTAGTCCGGACCCCTTAGCCAAAAACATTCAGTACTTC.